The 9 T cell receptor beta chains presented below share a single source sample, sequenced in a study of cytomegalovirus exposure and HLA in healthy donors. The PCR contained 60 Vbeta and 13 Jbeta primers. Method: immunoSEQ multiplex PCR; TCRdb's copy keeps in-frame clones and lacks some. Of about 150,000 clones in the sample, approximately 80% were seen once. What was sequenced was PBMCs. The receptors originated from a man younger than 45 in good health and CMV-seropositive.

J is TRBJ2-2 and V is TRBV18; 7 positions agree with TRBD1. Trimming cost V 2 bases and J 7 bases; bases outside gene matches: 4. Germline V gives CDR1 KGHSH, CDR2 LQKENI. This CDR3 is 14 amino acids long. CDR3 amino acids: CASSPVDRDGELFF. In DNA form, the CDR3 reads TGTGCCAGCTCACCAGTAGACAGGGACGGGGAGCTGTTTTTT.

The genes are TRBV14 and TRBJ2-7, with 7 nucleotides matching TRBD2. This CDR3 region has 13 residues. Germline-derived CDR1 and CDR2 are SGHDN and FVKESK. Trimming took 1 base from V and 6 from J; bases not matched to a gene: 3. The CDR3 loop is CASSQGGGVEQYF. The CDR3 bases are TGTGCCAGCAGCCAAGGCGGGGGAGTCGAGCAGTACTTC.

This chain connects TRBV18 to TRBJ2-7; TRBD2 is a possible D gene (6 bases). CDR1 is KGHSH, CDR2 LQKENI, per germline. The ends were cut back, 0 bases at V and 1 base at J, with 13 bases in the middle. There are 16 residues in the CDR3. Here the CDR3 DNA reads TGTGCCAGCTCACCACCTCCGGGGACTGTTTCCTACGAGCAGTACTTC. This sequence encodes CASSPPPGTVSYEQYF.

J is TRBJ2-7 and V is TRBV28; the D gene is possibly TRBD1 (7 bases). CDR3 length: 14 amino acids. Germline lookup yields CDR1 MDHEN and CDR2 SYDVKM. Between the trimmed V and J ends, which lost 8 bases and 3 bases, there was a span of 17 bases. The CDR3, as DNA: TGTGCCAGCCGGATTGCAGGGGGGCTCTACGAGCAGTACTTC. Amino acids: CASRIAGGLYEQYF.

The chain employs TRBV7-6 and TRBJ2-6; 7 positions agree with TRBD1. The germline gives CDR1 SGHVS, CDR2 FNYEAQ. The CDR3 has 15 amino acids. Losses at the gene ends were 5 bases for V and 2 bases for J; bases not matched to a gene: 3. CDR3 nucleotides: TGTGCCAGCAGCCCTCAGGGGGCTGGGGCCAACGTCCTGACTTTC. This sequence encodes CASSPQGAGANVLTF. Full variable domain (outside the CDR3, taken from reference TRBV7-6 and TRBJ2-6): GAGVSQSPRYKVTKRGQDVALRCDPISGHVSLYWYRQALGQGPEFLTYFNYEAQQDKSGLPNDRFSAERPEGSISTLTIQRTEQRDSAMYRCASSPQGAGANVLTFGAGSRLTVL.

The rearrangement uses TRBV6-1 and TRBJ2-5; 7 nucleotides line up with TRBD2. The CDR3 covers 15 residues. Germline V lookup: CDR1 MNHNS, CDR2 SASEGT. The V and J ends lost 2 bases and 5 bases, in that order; junction bases with no gene match: 8. Here the CDR3 reads CASSEMRGGSETQYF. The CDR3 DNA reads as TGTGCCAGCAGTGAAATGCGGGGAGGGTCGGAGACCCAGTACTTC.

Remarks on this clone: Compared with germline, one end of the junction differs, possibly owing to a read error. The gene calls are TRBV7-9 and TRBJ1-2; D is uncertain. There are 15 residues in the CDR3. The germline V gene encodes CDR1 SEHNR and CDR2 FQNEAQ (reference sequence). CDR3 residues: CASSLERAWQPLKEF. CDR3 sequence (DNA): TGTGCCAGCAGCTTAGAGCGGGCGTGGCAGCCCCTTAAAGAGTTC.

The chain links TRBV9 to TRBJ2-3; tentatively, D is TRBD2 (5 bases). The CDR3 has 15 amino acids. Trimming removed 3 bases at V and 6 bases at J, with 17 bases between. Looked up from germline, CDR1 is SGDLS and CDR2 is YYNGEE. The CDR3 DNA reads TGTGCCAGCAGCGGATTTAGCGTCCCTCGGGATACGCAGTATTTT. It is translated as CASSGFSVPRDTQYF.

A few counts support this clone. The chain employs TRBV6-5 and TRBJ2-2, with no clear D. The CDR3 is made up of 13 amino acids. V gave up 4 bases and J gave up 5 bases, with 8 bases separating them. Germline CDR1 is MNHEY and CDR2 is SVGAGI. The CDR3 sequence is CASSSGSTGELFF. DNA for the CDR3: TGTGCCAGCAGTTCAGGATCAACCGGGGAGCTGTTTTTT.